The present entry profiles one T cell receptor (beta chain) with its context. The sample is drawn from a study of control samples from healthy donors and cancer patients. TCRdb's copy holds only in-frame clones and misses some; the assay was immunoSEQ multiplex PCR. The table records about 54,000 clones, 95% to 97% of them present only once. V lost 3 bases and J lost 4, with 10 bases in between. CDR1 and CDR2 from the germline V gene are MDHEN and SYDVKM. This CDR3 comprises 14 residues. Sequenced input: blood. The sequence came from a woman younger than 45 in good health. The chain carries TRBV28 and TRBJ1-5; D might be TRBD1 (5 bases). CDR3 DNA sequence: TGTGCCAGCAGTTTGCAGGGCCCAAATCAGCCCCAGCATTTT. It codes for CASSLQGPNQPQHF.